The next 28 T cell receptor beta chains were all read from a single sample in a study of early stage breast cancer tumors. Assay used: immunoSEQ multiplex PCR; TCRdb lists only in-frame clones, some missing. The repertoire consists of 30,000 or so clones, with approximately 75% occurring once and the leading ten covering approximately 35%. The sequenced material came from blood. These receptors were collected from a person aged 50-59 years with breast cancer.

This clone appeared once. V usage is TRBV9 and J usage is TRBJ2-3; 7 bases align to TRBD2. The CDR3 extends over 14 amino acids. The germline CDR1 and CDR2 sequences are SGDLS and YYNGEE. The junction had 6 bases not matched to a gene; V was cut back by 4 bases and J by 4 bases. CDR3 sequence: CASSKRLASDTQYF. CDR3 in DNA: TGTGCCAGCAGCAAGAGACTAGCCTCAGATACGCAGTATTTT.

This chain connects TRBV4-3 to TRBJ1-4, with a weak D call TRBD1 (5 bases). Trimming left V 1 base short and J 7 bases short, with 10 bases between. The CDR3 runs 14 residues. Germline CDR1 LGHNA, CDR2 YSLEER. CDR3: CASSQVTGGEKLFF. Here the CDR3 DNA reads TGCGCCAGCAGCCAAGTTACGGGGGGTGAAAAACTGTTTTTT.

J is TRBJ1-3 and V is TRBV25-1; D is unresolved. V was pared by 6 bases and J by 2 bases, with 8 bases between. Germline CDR1 and CDR2: MGHDK and SYGVNS. The CDR3 totals 13 residues. The CDR3 region is CASSRTPGNTIYF. CDR3 nucleotide sequence: TGTGCCAGCAGCCGGACTCCTGGAAACACCATATATTTT. The full variable domain, completed using reference TRBV25-1 and TRBJ1-3, is EADIYQTPRYLVIGTGKKITLECSQTMGHDKMYWYQQDPGMELHLIHYSYGVNSTEKGDLSSESTVSRIRTEHFPLTLESARPSHTSQYLCASSRTPGNTIYFGEGSWLTVV.

The table lists this clone with a few counts. The chain carries TRBV9 and TRBJ2-3; 11 bases fit TRBD2. The trim removed 4 bases at V and 5 bases at J, leaving 6 bases unmatched. This CDR3 has 15 amino acids. Germline assignment: CDR1 SGDLS and CDR2 YYNGEE. The DNA for the CDR3 is TGTGCCAGCAGCCTAGCGGGAGGTAATGGAGATACGCAGTATTTT. It codes for CASSLAGGNGDTQYF.

This clone was seen a handful of times. The genes are TRBV7-6 and TRBJ2-2; D could derive from TRBD1 or TRBD2 (5 bases each). The germline gives CDR1 SGHVS, CDR2 FNYEAQ. The V end lost 7 bases, the J end lost 0 bases, and 15 bases lay between the germline ends. The length of the CDR3 is 16 residues. CDR3 nucleotide sequence: TGTGCCAGCACCGTGGCCGGGGCCTCGAACACCGGGGAGCTGTTTTTT. Its protein is CASTVAGASNTGELFF. Looking up the rest from reference TRBV7-6 and TRBJ2-2 gives the full variable domain: GAGVSQSPRYKVTKRGQDVALRCDPISGHVSLYWYRQALGQGPEFLTYFNYEAQQDKSGLPNDRFSAERPEGSISTLTIQRTEQRDSAMYRCASTVAGASNTGELFFGEGSRLTVL.

The chain joins TRBV6-1 to TRBJ1-1, with D unresolved. V was trimmed by 5 bases and J by 3 bases, leaving 16 bases between them. The CDR3 sequence is 15 residues long. Germline CDR1 MNHNS, CDR2 SASEGT. The CDR3 protein is CASSSVRIGYTEAFF. The CDR3 DNA sequence: TGTGCCAGCAGTTCCGTCAGGATTGGGTACACTGAAGCTTTCTTT.

V usage is TRBV18 and J usage is TRBJ1-1; D uncertain. Germline CDR1 and CDR2: KGHSH and LQKENI. Trimming took 4 bases from V and 7 from J, leaving 13 bases between them. The CDR3 loop spans 13 amino acids. The CDR3 protein is CASSRGRYGEAFF. DNA for the CDR3: TGTGCCAGCTCACGAGGGAGATACGGTGAAGCTTTCTTT.

This clone has just a few counts. V and J are TRBV5-4 and TRBJ2-2, with D perhaps given as TRBD1 or TRBD2 (5 bases each). The germline CDR1 and CDR2 sequences are SGHNT and YYREEE (reference sequence). The CDR3 totals 14 residues. V was clipped by 4 bases and J by 2 bases, with 9 bases between them. The CDR3 sequence: CASSQGPNTGELFF. For the CDR3, the DNA is TGTGCCAGCAGCCAGGGACCTAACACCGGGGAGCTGTTTTTT.

V gene TRBV9 combines with J gene TRBJ2-1, with TRBD2 matching over 9 bases. CDR3 length equals 18 residues. Germline V lookup: CDR1 SGDLS, CDR2 YYNGEE. V lost 4 bases, J lost 5 bases, and 16 bases stayed unmatched. This chain's CDR3 is CASSLRKGLAGRNNEQFF. As DNA, the CDR3 is TGTGCCAGCAGCTTGAGGAAAGGGCTAGCGGGACGAAACAATGAGCAGTTCTTC.

In its sample, this clone was seen once. V usage is TRBV21-1 and J usage is TRBJ2-5; the tabulated D call, TRBD1, remains unverified against the DNA. TRBV21-1 is assigned pseudogene status. This CDR3 spans 13 amino acids. For the CDR3, the DNA is TGTGCCAGGGCCGGGACAGCTCGGGAGACCCAGTACTTC. Its protein is CARAGTARETQYF.

This sequence joins TRBV6-5 and TRBJ2-5; no reliable D call. The CDR3 is 12 residues long. V lost 4 bases, J lost 5 bases, and 8 bases lay in between. Looked up from germline, CDR1 is MNHEY and CDR2 is SVGAGI. CDR3 nucleotides: TGTGCCAGCAGTTGGGGAAGGGAGACCCAGTACTTC. Its translation is CASSWGRETQYF.

The chain's CDR3 is CSVRGSGNTIYF. In DNA form, the CDR3 reads TGCAGCGTGCGGGGTTCTGGAAACACCATATATTTT. The chain combines TRBV29-1 with TRBJ1-3; D remains unclear. Germline lookup yields CDR1 SQVTM and CDR2 ANQGSEA. The germline V and J ends were trimmed by 6 bases and 1 base, with 7 bases remaining between them. The length of the CDR3 is 12 residues.

The chain has TRBV4-3 and TRBJ2-4; TRBD1 aligns across 12 bases. CDR1 LGHNA and CDR2 YSLEER come from the germline V gene. J gave up 7 bases and V 1 base, and 8 bases lay outside the gene matches. This CDR3 region has 17 residues. This CDR3 reads CASSQGDRGRWGNIQYF. The CDR3 nucleotides read TGCGCCAGCAGCCAAGGGGACAGGGGGCGATGGGGTAACATTCAGTACTTC.

This clone is labeled medium-sized. The chain recombines TRBV6-1 with TRBJ2-7, with D perhaps given as TRBD1 or TRBD2 (6 bases each). Germline loops: CDR1 MNHNS, CDR2 SASEGT. Between the trimmed V and J ends, which lost 6 bases and 4 bases, there was a span of 16 bases. The CDR3 length is 14 residues. The CDR3 DNA reads as TGTGCCAGCAGCTCCGGGGGCAACCTATACGAGCAGTACTTC. Its translation is CASSSGGNLYEQYF.

This clone has just one count. The chain combines TRBV2 with TRBJ2-1; 14 bases fit TRBD2. The CDR3 loop spans 15 amino acids. V shed 7 bases and J 6 bases; nucleotides not matched to a gene: 5. Germline lookup yields CDR1 SNHLY and CDR2 FYNNEI. CDR3 sequence (DNA): TGTGCCAGCAAACCAGGACTAGCGGGAGGCAATGAGCAGTTCTTC. Translating it yields CASKPGLAGGNEQFF.

This chain connects TRBV11-2 to TRBJ2-7; D is unclear. The V end was cut by 7 bases, the J end by 6 bases, with 19 bases between. This CDR3 comprises 14 residues. The germline V gene has CDR1 SGHAT and CDR2 FQNNGV. CDR3 residues: CASTPSRYLGEQYF. The CDR3 DNA reads as TGTGCCAGCACACCTAGTCGGTATTTAGGCGAGCAGTACTTC.

The chain uses TRBV2 and TRBJ1-5; a possible D gene is TRBD1 (5 bases). V lost 5 bases and J lost 2, with 25 bases in between. The CDR3 totals 19 residues. The germline V gene has CDR1 SNHLY and CDR2 FYNNEI. The CDR3 protein is CASSTLRQGSSSRNQPQHF. The CDR3 nucleotides are TGTGCCAGCAGTACCCTCCGGCAGGGTAGTTCGAGTCGCAATCAGCCCCAGCATTTT.

The chain couples TRBV6-5 to TRBJ1-5; D gene uncertain. The CDR3 runs 13 residues. V was clipped by 4 bases and J by 7 bases, with 11 bases between them. CDR1 and CDR2 (germline): MNHEY, SVGAGI. The CDR3 loop is CASSLREGQPQHF. Here the CDR3 DNA reads TGTGCCAGCAGTTTACGGGAAGGGCAGCCCCAGCATTTT.

V usage is TRBV6-6 and J usage is TRBJ1-3, with D perhaps matching TRBD1 (6 bases). This CDR3 is built from 14 residues. Looked up from germline, CDR1 is MNHNY and CDR2 is SVGAGI (reference sequence). Trimming removed 0 bases from V and 6 bases from J, with 9 bases in between. The DNA of the CDR3 is TGTGCCAGCAGTTACTCCTACAGGGTAAACACCATATATTTT. Protein product: CASSYSYRVNTIYF.

The genes are TRBV5-1 and TRBJ2-3; D might be TRBD2 (6 bases). The CDR3 has 14 residues. The V and J ends lost 4 bases and 0 bases respectively, with 9 bases between them. Germline V lookup: CDR1 SGHRS, CDR2 YFSETQ. DNA for the CDR3: TGCGCCAGCAGCCCAGGGACTAGCACAGATACGCAGTATTTT. It yields the protein CASSPGTSTDTQYF.

V and J are TRBV7-3 and TRBJ1-2; 9 nucleotides match TRBD1. J lost 7 bases, V lost 5 bases, and 17 bases had no gene match. Per the germline V gene, CDR1 is SGHTA and CDR2 is FQGTGA. CDR3 length: 17 residues. Here the CDR3 DNA reads TGTGCCAGCAGCCTAGTAGGTCCCGGGACAGGGCAAGCTGGCTACACCTTC. Residues: CASSLVGPGTGQAGYTF. Together with reference TRBV7-3 and TRBJ1-2, the CDR3 gives the full variable domain: GAGVSQTPSNKVTEKGKYVELRCDPISGHTALYWYRQSLGQGPEFLIYFQGTGAADDSGLPNDRFFAVRPEGSVSTLKIQRTERGDSAVYLCASSLVGPGTGQAGYTFGSGTRLTVV.

This chain links TRBV18 with TRBJ2-7; D gene ambiguous. V was pared by 3 bases and J by 0 bases, with 15 bases between. The CDR3 has 16 amino acids. The germline gives CDR1 KGHSH, CDR2 LQKENI. Written as DNA, the CDR3 is TGTGCCAGCTCACCTTACCAAGGAGAATTCTCCTACGAGCAGTACTTC. Translation: CASSPYQGEFSYEQYF.

This clone was detected only a few times. At one boundary the junction diverges from the germline segment, which might be a read error. The chain has TRBV7-7 and TRBJ2-5; D remains ambiguous. This CDR3 is 14 amino acids long. Germline lookup yields CDR1 SSHAT and CDR2 FNYEAQ (reference sequence). CDR3 bases: TGTGCTAGCAGCTTAGGCCCTAATCTAGGGACCCAGTACTTC. Its translation is CASSLGPNLGTQYF. Combining the CDR3 with reference TRBV7-7 and TRBJ2-5 gives the whole variable domain GAGVSQSPRYKVTKRGQDVTLRCDPISSHATLYWYQQALGQGPEFLTYFNYEAQPDKSGLPSDRFSAERPEGSISTLTIQRTEQRDSAMYRCASSLGPNLGTQYFGPGTRLLVL.

This chain connects TRBV9 to TRBJ1-2; D may be TRBD1 (6 bases). Trimming pared 4 bases from V and 2 bases from J, leaving 9 bases between. This CDR3 has 13 residues. Germline CDR1 reads SGDLS; CDR2 reads YYNGEE. DNA of the CDR3: TGTGCCAGCAGCACCGACAGGAACTATGGCTACACCTTC. Protein: CASSTDRNYGYTF.

The CDR3 spells CASSFGARVNEQFF. Here the CDR3 DNA reads TGTGCCAGCAGCTTTGGGGCCAGAGTGAATGAGCAGTTCTTC. The rearrangement uses TRBV11-1 and TRBJ2-1; the D gene is possibly TRBD1 (5 bases). The CDR3 loop spans 14 amino acids. V lost 3 bases, J lost 7 bases, and 13 bases lay in between. Per germline, CDR1 SGHAT and CDR2 FQDESV (reference sequence).

V gene TRBV7-8 combines with J gene TRBJ2-3, with D possibly being TRBD1 or TRBD2 (6 bases each). This CDR3 comprises 16 residues. Germline loops: CDR1 SGHVS, CDR2 FQNEAQ. Trimming removed 1 base at V and 4 bases at J, with 15 bases between. The CDR3 loop is CASSLVRRDTSDTQYF. CDR3 sequence (DNA): TGTGCCAGCAGCTTAGTAAGGCGGGACACATCAGATACGCAGTATTTT.

V is TRBV2 and J is TRBJ2-2, with 11 bases matching TRBD1. CDR3 length: 14 residues. Germline V gene sequence: CDR1 SNHLY, CDR2 FYNNEI. Trimming took 4 bases from V and 5 from J; bases not matched to a gene: 0. Here the CDR3 DNA reads TGTGCCAGCAGTGGGGACAGGGGGACCGGGGAGCTGTTTTTT. It specifies CASSGDRGTGELFF.

The CDR3 spells CASSYSRGDTEAFF. Written as DNA, the CDR3 is TGTGCCAGCAGTTATTCCAGGGGGGACACTGAAGCTTTCTTT. The J gene is TRBJ1-1, the V gene TRBV6-6; 7 nucleotides line up with TRBD1. The V gene's germline CDR1 is MNHNY and CDR2 SVGAGI (reference sequence). V shed 3 bases and J 3 bases; nucleotides not matched to a gene: 4. The CDR3 consists of 14 residues.